A single sample is the source of the 11 T cell receptor beta chains below, sequenced in a study of blood T cell repertoires in COVID-19. Profiling relied on immunoSEQ multiplex PCR, and the TCRdb table lists in-frame clones only, not all of them. This sample carries fewer than 300,000 clones, 85% to 90% of them seen once, and the ten largest clones take roughly 10%. Sequenced: peripheral blood. Source of these receptors: a man between 50 and 59 years old with COVID-19, enrolled during active disease.

The chain uses TRBV2 and TRBJ1-2; no firm D call. V shed 1 base and J shed 4 bases, with 7 bases lying between them. In germline, CDR1 is SNHLY, CDR2 FYNNEI. This CDR3 is built from 13 residues. The CDR3 DNA reads TGTGCCAGCAGTGAAGGAGGCAGCTATGGCTACACCTTC. The encoded protein is CASSEGGSYGYTF.

This clone was observed once. The J gene is TRBJ2-3, the V gene TRBV6-5; TRBD2 is a possible D gene (5 bases). Germline V gene data show CDR1 as MNHEY and CDR2 as SVGAGI. This CDR3 spans 14 amino acids. V was clipped by 2 bases and J by 1 base, with 7 bases between them. CDR3 loop: CASSYTAGTDTQYF. CDR3 coding DNA: TGTGCCAGCAGTTACACAGCGGGCACAGATACGCAGTATTTT.

This clone was seen a few times. The CDR3 DNA is TGTGCCAGCAGCGGAACAGGGGCTACCGGGGAGCTGTTTTTT. Translated: CASSGTGATGELFF. The chain links TRBV2 to TRBJ2-2; 7 bases are shared with TRBD1. Trimming at V came to 6 bases and at J to 5 bases, leaving 6 bases not matched to a gene. The CDR3 is made up of 14 amino acids. From germline, CDR1 is SNHLY and CDR2 FYNNEI.

The V gene is TRBV7-9, the J gene TRBJ2-3; 9 nucleotides agree with TRBD1. Trimming cost V 5 bases and J 10 bases; bases outside gene matches: 10. Germline V gives CDR1 SEHNR, CDR2 FQNEAQ (reference sequence). This CDR3 has 14 residues. CDR3 sequence reads: CASSATGQGNAQYF. As DNA, the CDR3 is TGTGCCAGCAGCGCGACGGGACAGGGAAACGCGCAGTATTTT.

J is TRBJ2-3 and V is TRBV7-3; TRBD2 is a possible D gene (7 bases). V was clipped by 1 base and J by 4 bases, with 21 bases between them. The CDR3 runs 18 residues. Germline CDR1 and CDR2: SGHTA and FQGTGA. This chain's CDR3 is CASSLMGPLTGGPDTQYF. The CDR3, as DNA: TGTGCCAGCAGCTTAATGGGGCCCTTGACGGGGGGCCCAGATACGCAGTATTTT.

This clone appeared a single time. V is TRBV5-1 and J is TRBJ2-7, with TRBD1 matching over 12 bases. This CDR3 contains 17 residues. Germline loops: CDR1 SGHRS, CDR2 YFSETQ. After removal of 4 bases from V and 7 bases from J, the junction contained 15 bases not matched to a gene. CDR3 loop: CASSHPGQGALGGEQYF. The CDR3 bases are TGCGCCAGCAGCCACCCGGGACAGGGGGCGCTGGGGGGTGAGCAGTACTTC.

The V and J genes are TRBV13 and TRBJ1-2; the D gene is possibly TRBD1 (5 bases). V lost 3 bases, J lost 2 bases, and 7 bases lay in between. The CDR3 spans 13 residues. Germline V gives CDR1 PRHDT, CDR2 FYEKMQ (reference sequence). CDR3 nucleotides: TGTGCCAGCAGCTTCGGGGGGAACTATGGCTACACCTTC. It is translated as CASSFGGNYGYTF.

V gene TRBV7-8 combines with J gene TRBJ2-7; 9 bases are shared with TRBD1. CDR1 SGHVS and CDR2 FQNEAQ come from the germline V gene. The V and J ends lost 1 base and 1 base, in that order; junction bases with no gene match: 5. The CDR3 extends over 16 amino acids. The CDR3 DNA reads TGTGCCAGCAGCTTAGGTTACGGGACAGGGTCCTACGAGCAGTACTTC. It codes for CASSLGYGTGSYEQYF.

The V gene is TRBV5-8, the J gene TRBJ1-1, with 10 bases aligning to TRBD1. CDR1 is SGHTS, CDR2 YDEGEE, per germline. This CDR3 spans 16 amino acids. The trim removed 0 bases at V and 3 bases at J, leaving 5 bases unmatched. CDR3 DNA: TGTGCCAGCAGCTTGGACTCCGGGACAGGGGACACTGAAGCTTTCTTT. Its translation is CASSLDSGTGDTEAFF.

The CDR3 loop reads CASSHTLGLAGDQETQYF. The CDR3 bases are TGTGCCAGCAGCCACACACTTGGACTAGCGGGGGACCAAGAGACCCAGTACTTC. The J gene is TRBJ2-5, the V gene TRBV3-1 (or the pseudogene TRBV3-2), with TRBD2 identical over 13 bases. V dropped 3 bases and J dropped 0; count of bases not matched to a gene: 7. The germline gives CDR1 LGHDT, CDR2 YNNKEL (reference sequence). The CDR3 runs 18 residues.

This chain connects TRBV2 to TRBJ2-7; TRBD2 matches at 8 bases. The CDR3 is 14 residues long. CDR1 SNHLY and CDR2 FYNNEI come from the germline V gene. V dropped 4 bases and J dropped 4; count of bases not matched to a gene: 6. The CDR3: CASSVGGGKYEQYF. The CDR3 region has the DNA TGTGCCAGCAGTGTCGGCGGGGGGAAGTACGAGCAGTACTTC.